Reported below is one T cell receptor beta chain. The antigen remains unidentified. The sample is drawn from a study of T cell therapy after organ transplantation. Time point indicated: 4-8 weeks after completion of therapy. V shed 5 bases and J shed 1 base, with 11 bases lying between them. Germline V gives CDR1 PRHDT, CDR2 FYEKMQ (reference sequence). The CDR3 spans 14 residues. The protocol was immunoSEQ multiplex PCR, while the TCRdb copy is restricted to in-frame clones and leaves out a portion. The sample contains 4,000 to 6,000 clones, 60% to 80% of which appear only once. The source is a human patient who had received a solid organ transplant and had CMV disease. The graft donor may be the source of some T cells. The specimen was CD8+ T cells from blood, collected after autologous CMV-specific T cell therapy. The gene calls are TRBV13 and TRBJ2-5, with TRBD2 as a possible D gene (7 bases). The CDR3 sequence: CASSQGGGQETQYF. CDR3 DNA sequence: TGTGCCAGCAGCCAAGGGGGGGGCCAAGAGACCCAGTACTTC.